This paragraph covers one T cell receptor (beta chain) sequence. Its antigen is unknown. V gave up 6 bases and J gave up 3 bases, with 8 bases separating them. Germline V gene data show CDR1 as SNHLY and CDR2 as FYNNEI. The length of the CDR3 is 13 residues. The data were obtained in a study of cytomegalovirus exposure and HLA in healthy donors. Study-level points and caveats: With high specificity and sensitivity, the classifier reportedly diagnosed cytomegalovirus status. Specificity for CMV antigens was confirmed in vitro for a few of the CMV-associated chains. The listing of fewer than 200 TCR beta chains classed them as cytomegalovirus-associated.

Assay used: immunoSEQ multiplex PCR; TCRdb lists only in-frame clones, some missing. The profile covers fewer than 60,000 clones, with roughly 89% appearing a single time and 15% taken by the ten largest. The V and J genes are TRBV2 and TRBJ1-4; tentatively, D is TRBD1 (5 bases). This clonotype originated in a woman younger than 35 in good health and CMV-seronegative. The sample consisted of PBMCs. The CDR3 reads CASRGGPNEKLFF. The DNA of the CDR3 is TGTGCCAGCAGGGGGGGACCTAATGAAAAACTGTTTTTT.